Only one count was recorded for the clone carrying this TCR beta chain. This CDR3 fails to terminate in the conserved phenylalanine or tryptophan, so it likely reflects a read error. The DNA is omitted, as the CDR3 cannot be located on it reliably, and the CDR3 follows TCRdb's listing. BIOMED2 TRB-A/B primer pools were used in multiplex TRB PCR. MiXCR, run by TCRdb on the multiplex PCR reads, gives a single entry per CDR3 protein. The data show around 10,000 distinct CDR3 sequences, roughly 31% seen once. Each TRB amplification used roughly 220-550 ng of genomic DNA from blood. This sample is drawn from a study of T and B cells in COVID-19 patients. CDR1 is MNHNS and CDR2 is SASEGT in the germline V gene. The CDR3 spans 9 amino acids, including both terminal residues.

The TCR comes from a human donor with active COVID-19. The sample was blood. V usage is TRBV6-1 and J usage is TRBJ2-5; TRBD2 is taken as the D call from the table, unchecked against the DNA. The CDR3 loop is CASSLGLAG.